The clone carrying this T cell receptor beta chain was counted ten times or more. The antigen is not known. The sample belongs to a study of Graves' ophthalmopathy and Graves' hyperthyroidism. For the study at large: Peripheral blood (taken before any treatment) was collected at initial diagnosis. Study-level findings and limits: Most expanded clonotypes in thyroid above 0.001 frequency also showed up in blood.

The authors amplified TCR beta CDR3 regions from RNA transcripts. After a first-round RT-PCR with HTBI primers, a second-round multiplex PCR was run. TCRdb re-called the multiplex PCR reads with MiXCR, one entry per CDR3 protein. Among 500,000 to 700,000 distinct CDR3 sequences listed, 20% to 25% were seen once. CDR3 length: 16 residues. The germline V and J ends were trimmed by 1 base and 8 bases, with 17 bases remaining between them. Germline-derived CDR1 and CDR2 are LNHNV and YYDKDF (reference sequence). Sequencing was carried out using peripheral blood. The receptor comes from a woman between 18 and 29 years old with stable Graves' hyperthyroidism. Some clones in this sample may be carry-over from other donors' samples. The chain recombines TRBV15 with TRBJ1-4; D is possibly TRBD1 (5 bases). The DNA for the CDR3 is TGTGCCACCAGCAGAGTAGTGGGGCGGGGGAGCGAAAAACTGTTTTTT. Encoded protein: CATSRVVGRGSEKLFF.